This TCR beta chain emerged from a study of CD4 T cell repertoires in COVID-19 (dated by TCRdb to about 2021). Regarding the research as a whole: For cross-reactivity analysis, CFSE-low cells were expanded with IL-2 for nine to eleven days, then relabeled and restimulated with spike proteins from other coronaviruses. The study characterized naturally processed CD4+ T cell responses to SARS-CoV-2 spike and nucleoprotein in COVID-19-recovered individuals, using TCR Vbeta sequencing to assess clonal composition. Subset-level TCR Vbeta repertoire analysis of SARS-CoV-2-reactive T cells was performed in a few recovered individuals. On the study overall, not on this receptor specifically: Several of the most expanded SARS-CoV-2-reactive clonotypes were present in two or all three memory subsets, which suggests intraclonal diversification. Consistent with cross-reactivity, between roughly 7 and 27% of SARS-CoV-2 clonotypes also showed up in secondary cultures stimulated with SARS-CoV and/or HKU1 spike.

Library creation used the immunoSEQ multiplex PCR assay. Under the source paper's analysis protocol: The Chao-Jaccard similarity index and the number of shared clonotypes were used to measure repertoire overlap between subsets. TCRdb limited this immuneACCESS table to in-frame rearrangements with V and J called. A share of clones is missing; checked studies link under half to unresolved V genes, and the rest is unexplained. The DNA gave D and trimming, while V, J and clone size come from that table. This sample has about 75,000 clones in its table, and 83% of those were observed once. The top ten hold approximately 0.55% of the sample. The intended sense of this specimen's time point label: sample from a COVID-19-recovered individual after infection. The donors were patients who had gone through COVID-19 ranging from mild to severe and had recovered. Memory T cell samples that were not cultured went straight to sequencing right after ex vivo isolation. From peripheral blood mononuclear cells, the researchers isolated CD4+ total memory, central memory, effector memory and circulating T follicular helper cells.

Relative to germline, V is 6 bases shorter and J is 4 bases shorter, with 12 bases between their ends. From cysteine to phenylalanine, the CDR3 is 13 amino acids long. The kept DNA is CDR3 alone, 39 bases in frame from the first base. The germline V gene sets CDR1 to MDHEN and CDR2 to SYDVKM. Comments on this clone: It lacks a known antigen. No per-base quality is available; no much larger clone lies one base away.

Sequencing was performed on CD4+ T cells from peripheral blood, taken after recovery from COVID-19. This sequence originates from a human donor who had COVID-19. The rearrangement joined TRBV28 to TRBJ2-5, with the D gene not clear enough to name. The DNA is as follows: TGTGCCAGCAGCCGACGACGAGGAGAGACCCAGTACTTC. Its protein reads: CASSRRRGETQYF.